The source of this T cell receptor (beta chain) is a study of tumor-infiltrating lymphocytes in primary liver carcinoma. Study summary: Participating patients were men and women between 30 and 69 years old. Tumor stage was T1-T3 N0M0, and tumor size was roughly 4 to 10 cm across. Findings of the study overall: It was tumor-adjacent and tumor-blood pairs that overlapped less than tumor region pairs did.

TCR beta cDNA was prepared out of around 460 ng total RNA by means of a constant-region primer. A slightly modified ARM-PCR protocol with three nested multiplex PCR rounds produced these TCR beta libraries. TRBV1-TRBV30 forward primers paired with a C-beta reverse primer drove the first two PCR rounds, 10 cycles each. One entry per CDR3 protein, called by TCRdb with MiXCR from the multiplex PCR reads. The sample lists approximately 74,000 distinct CDR3 sequences, 71% occurring once. Comment on this clonotype: Its cognate antigen is unknown.

There are 15 residues in the CDR3. Per the germline V gene, CDR1 is SGHAT and CDR2 is FQNNGV. The V gene lost 0 bases and the J gene lost 12 bases, with 18 bases spanning the gap. Unsorted bulk tissue of about 20-30 mg yielded co-extracted RNA and DNA. Sample: liver tumor tissue from sampling region 4. This sample's subset: tumor region T4, right-lateral pole. J is TRBJ2-1 and V is TRBV11-2; a weak D match, TRBD2 (6 bases). This receptor was identified in a woman aged 60 to 75 with primary liver carcinoma and hepatitis B virus infection. The CDR3 sequence: CASSLEGGGIGGQFF. DNA for the CDR3: TGTGCCAGCAGCTTAGAGGGAGGAGGTATCGGCGGGCAGTTCTTC.